The entry below describes one T cell receptor beta chain. The data originate from a study of blood T cell repertoires in COVID-19. In the study overall: COVID-19 samples collected from the United States, Italy and Spain covered acute and convalescent phases. PBMCs, B-cell-depleted T cells, or T cells provided the cDNA or gDNA that made up the material.

The CDR3 runs to 16 residues. Germline CDR1 and CDR2: MRHNA and SNTAGT. Trimming took 3 bases from V and 2 from J; bases not matched to a gene: 9. Source study methods: How many nucleated cells were present was estimated from reference gene primer amplification. Here immunoSEQ multiplex PCR was the method, and the copy in TCRdb shows in-frame clones only, minus some. V and J calls plus clone size are reproduced from that table; the DNA served to infer D and trimming. Of 100,000 to 150,000 clones in the sample, approximately 85% are singletons; the top ten hold around 5%. The clonotype originates from a human donor in a cohort sampled during active COVID-19. The sample comprised peripheral blood. The V and J genes are TRBV6-4 and TRBJ1-1; 7 bases map to TRBD1. CDR3: CASSEADRRVNTEAFF. The CDR3 DNA reads as TGTGCCAGCAGTGAAGCGGACAGGCGAGTTAACACTGAAGCTTTCTTT.